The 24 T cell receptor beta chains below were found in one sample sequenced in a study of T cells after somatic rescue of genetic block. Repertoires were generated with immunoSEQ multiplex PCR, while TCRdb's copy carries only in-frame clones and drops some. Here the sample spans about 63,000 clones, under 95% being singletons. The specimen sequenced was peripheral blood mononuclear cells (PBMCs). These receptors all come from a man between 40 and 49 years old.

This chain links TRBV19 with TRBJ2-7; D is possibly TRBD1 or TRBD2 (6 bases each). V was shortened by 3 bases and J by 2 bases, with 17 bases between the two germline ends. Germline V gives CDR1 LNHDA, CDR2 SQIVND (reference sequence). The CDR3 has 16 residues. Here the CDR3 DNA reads TGTGCCAGTAGTATGCCTCGCGTGGGGGGCCCCTACGAGCAGTACTTC. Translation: CASSMPRVGGPYEQYF.

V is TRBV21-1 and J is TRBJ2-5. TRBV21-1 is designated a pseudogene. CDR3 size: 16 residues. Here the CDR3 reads CASIPMKGGGGETQYF. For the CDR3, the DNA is TGTGCCAGCATACCAATGAAGGGAGGGGGCGGAGAGACCCAGTACTTC.

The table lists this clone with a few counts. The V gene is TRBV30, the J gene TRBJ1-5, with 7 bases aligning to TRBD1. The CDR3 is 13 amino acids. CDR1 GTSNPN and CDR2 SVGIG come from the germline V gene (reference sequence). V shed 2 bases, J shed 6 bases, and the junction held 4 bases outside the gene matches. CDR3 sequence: CAWSLQGPQPQHF. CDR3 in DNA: TGTGCCTGGAGTCTACAGGGGCCTCAGCCCCAGCATTTT.

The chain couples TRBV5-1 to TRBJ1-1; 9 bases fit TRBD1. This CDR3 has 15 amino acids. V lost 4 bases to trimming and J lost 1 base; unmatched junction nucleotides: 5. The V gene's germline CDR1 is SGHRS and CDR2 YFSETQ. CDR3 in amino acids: CASSAGQGSNTEAFF. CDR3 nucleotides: TGCGCCAGCAGCGCGGGACAGGGATCGAACACTGAAGCTTTCTTT.

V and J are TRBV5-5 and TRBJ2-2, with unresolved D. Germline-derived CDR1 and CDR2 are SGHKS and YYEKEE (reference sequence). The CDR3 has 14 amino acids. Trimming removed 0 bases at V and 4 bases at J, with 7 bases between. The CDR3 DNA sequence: TGTGCCAGCAGCTTGGGAGTTCGCACCGGGGAGCTGTTTTTT. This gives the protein CASSLGVRTGELFF. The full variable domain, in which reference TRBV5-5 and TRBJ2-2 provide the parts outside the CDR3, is DAGVTQSPTHLIKTRGQQVTLRCSPISGHKSVSWYQQVLGQGPQFIFQYYEKEERGRGNFPDRFSARQFPNYSSELNVNALLLGDSALYLCASSLGVRTGELFFGEGSRLTVL.

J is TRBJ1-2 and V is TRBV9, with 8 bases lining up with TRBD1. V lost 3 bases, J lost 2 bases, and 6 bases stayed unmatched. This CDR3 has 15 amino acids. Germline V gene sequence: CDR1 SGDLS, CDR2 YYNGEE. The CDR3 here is CASSARQGANYGYTF. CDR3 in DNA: TGTGCCAGCAGCGCCCGGCAGGGGGCAAACTATGGCTACACCTTC.

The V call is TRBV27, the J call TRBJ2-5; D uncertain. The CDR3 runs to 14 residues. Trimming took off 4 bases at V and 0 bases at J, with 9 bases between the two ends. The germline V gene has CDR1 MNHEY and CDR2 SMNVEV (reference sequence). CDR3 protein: CASSSNRNQETQYF. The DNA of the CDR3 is TGTGCCAGCAGTTCTAACCGAAACCAAGAGACCCAGTACTTC.

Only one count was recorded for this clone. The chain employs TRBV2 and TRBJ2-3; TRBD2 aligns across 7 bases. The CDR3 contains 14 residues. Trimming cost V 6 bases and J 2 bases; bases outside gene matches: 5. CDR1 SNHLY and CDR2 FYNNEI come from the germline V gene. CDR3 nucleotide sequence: TGTGCCAGCAGCCGGGACTACACCACAGATACGCAGTATTTT. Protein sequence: CASSRDYTTDTQYF.

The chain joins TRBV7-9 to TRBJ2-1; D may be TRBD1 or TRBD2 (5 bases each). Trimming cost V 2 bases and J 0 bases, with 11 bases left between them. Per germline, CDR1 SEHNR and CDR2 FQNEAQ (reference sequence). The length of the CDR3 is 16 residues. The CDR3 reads CASSLTGTSSYNEQFF. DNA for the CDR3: TGTGCCAGCAGCTTAACGGGGACCAGCTCCTACAATGAGCAGTTCTTC.

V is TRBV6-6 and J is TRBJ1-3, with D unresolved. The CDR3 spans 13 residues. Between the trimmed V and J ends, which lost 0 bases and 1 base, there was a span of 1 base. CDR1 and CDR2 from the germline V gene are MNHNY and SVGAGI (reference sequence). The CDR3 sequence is CASSYSSGNTIYF. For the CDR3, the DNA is TGTGCCAGCAGTTACTCGTCTGGAAACACCATATATTTT.

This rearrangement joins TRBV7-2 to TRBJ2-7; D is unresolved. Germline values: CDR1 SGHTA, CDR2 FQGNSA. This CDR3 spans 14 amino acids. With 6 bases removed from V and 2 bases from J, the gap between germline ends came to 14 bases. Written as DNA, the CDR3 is TGTGCCAGCAGTTCCCAGCACAATGCCTACGAGCAGTACTTC. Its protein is CASSSQHNAYEQYF.

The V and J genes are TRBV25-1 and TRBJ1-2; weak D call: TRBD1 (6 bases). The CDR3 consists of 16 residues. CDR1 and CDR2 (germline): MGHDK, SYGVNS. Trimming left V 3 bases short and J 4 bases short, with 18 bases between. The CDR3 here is CASSEGGAIAGYGYTF. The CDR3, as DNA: TGTGCCAGCAGTGAGGGGGGGGCGATCGCCGGCTATGGCTACACCTTC.

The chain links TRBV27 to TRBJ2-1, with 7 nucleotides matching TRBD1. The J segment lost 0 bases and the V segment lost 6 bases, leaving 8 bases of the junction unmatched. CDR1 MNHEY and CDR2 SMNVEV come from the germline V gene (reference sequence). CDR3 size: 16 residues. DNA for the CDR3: TGTGCCAGCAGCCCGGGACAGTCTCGCTCCTACAATGAGCAGTTCTTC. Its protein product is CASSPGQSRSYNEQFF.

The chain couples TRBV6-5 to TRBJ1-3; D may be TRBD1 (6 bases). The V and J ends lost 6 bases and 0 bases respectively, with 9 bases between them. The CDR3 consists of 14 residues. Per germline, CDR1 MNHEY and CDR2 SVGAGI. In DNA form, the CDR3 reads TGTGCCAGCAGCGCACAGGGCTCTGGAAACACCATATATTTT. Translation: CASSAQGSGNTIYF.

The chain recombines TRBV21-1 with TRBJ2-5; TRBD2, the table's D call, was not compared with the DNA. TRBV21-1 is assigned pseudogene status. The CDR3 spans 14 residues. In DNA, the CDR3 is TGTGCCAGCACCCAGCGGGGGAAAGGGGAGACCCAGTACTTC. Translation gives CASTQRGKGETQYF.

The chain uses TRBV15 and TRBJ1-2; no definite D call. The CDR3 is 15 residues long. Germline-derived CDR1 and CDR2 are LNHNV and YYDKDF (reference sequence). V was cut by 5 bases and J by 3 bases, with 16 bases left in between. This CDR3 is CATSPRTRDDYGYTF. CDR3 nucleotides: TGTGCCACCAGCCCCCGGACGCGGGATGACTATGGCTACACCTTC.

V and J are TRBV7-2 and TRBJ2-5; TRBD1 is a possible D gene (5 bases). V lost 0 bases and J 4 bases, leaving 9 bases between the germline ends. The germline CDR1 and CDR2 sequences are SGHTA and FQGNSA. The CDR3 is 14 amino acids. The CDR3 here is CASSLAGRAETQYF. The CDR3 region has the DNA TGTGCCAGCAGCTTAGCCGGCAGGGCAGAGACCCAGTACTTC.

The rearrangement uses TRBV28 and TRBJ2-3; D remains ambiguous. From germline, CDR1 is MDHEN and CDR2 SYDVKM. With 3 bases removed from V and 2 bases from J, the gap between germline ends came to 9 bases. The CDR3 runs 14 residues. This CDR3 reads CASSLTFYTDTQYF. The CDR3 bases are TGTGCCAGCAGTTTGACTTTCTACACAGATACGCAGTATTTT. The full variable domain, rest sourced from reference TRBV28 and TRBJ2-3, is DVKVTQSSRYLVKRTGEKVFLECVQDMDHENMFWYRQDPGLGLRLIYFSYDVKMKEKGDIPEGYSVSREKKERFSLILESASTNQTSMYLCASSLTFYTDTQYFGPGTRLTVL.

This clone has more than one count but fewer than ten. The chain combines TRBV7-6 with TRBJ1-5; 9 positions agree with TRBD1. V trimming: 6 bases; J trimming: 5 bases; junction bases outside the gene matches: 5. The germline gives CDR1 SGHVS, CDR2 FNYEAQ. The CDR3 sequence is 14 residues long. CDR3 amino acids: CASSATGGDQPQHF. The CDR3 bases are TGTGCCAGCAGTGCCACAGGGGGCGATCAGCCCCAGCATTTT.

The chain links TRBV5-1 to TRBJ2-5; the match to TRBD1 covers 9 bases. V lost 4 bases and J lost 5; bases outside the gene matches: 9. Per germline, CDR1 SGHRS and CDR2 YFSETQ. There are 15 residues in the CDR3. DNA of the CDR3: TGCGCCAGCAGCGAAGGGGACAGGGAAAGGGAGACCCAGTACTTC. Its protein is CASSEGDRERETQYF. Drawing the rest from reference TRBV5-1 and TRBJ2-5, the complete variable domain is KAGVTQTPRYLIKTRGQQVTLSCSPISGHRSVSWYQQTPGQGLQFLFEYFSETQRNKGNFPGRFSGRQFSNSRSEMNVSTLELGDSALYLCASSEGDRERETQYFGPGTRLLVL.

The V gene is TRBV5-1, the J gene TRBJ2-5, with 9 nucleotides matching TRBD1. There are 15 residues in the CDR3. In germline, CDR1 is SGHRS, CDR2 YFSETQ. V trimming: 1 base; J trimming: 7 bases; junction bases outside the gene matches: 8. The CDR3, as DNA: TGCGCCAGCAGCTTGTGGCCGGGACAGGGAGTGACCCAGTACTTC. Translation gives CASSLWPGQGVTQYF.

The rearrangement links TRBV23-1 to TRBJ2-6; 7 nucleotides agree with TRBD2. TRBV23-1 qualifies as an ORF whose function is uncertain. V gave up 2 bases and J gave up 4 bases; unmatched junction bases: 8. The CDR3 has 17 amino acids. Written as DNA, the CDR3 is TGCGCCAGCAGTCAACCTCGGCGGGGGAGCGGGGCCAACGTCCTGACTTTC. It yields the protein CASSQPRRGSGANVLTF.

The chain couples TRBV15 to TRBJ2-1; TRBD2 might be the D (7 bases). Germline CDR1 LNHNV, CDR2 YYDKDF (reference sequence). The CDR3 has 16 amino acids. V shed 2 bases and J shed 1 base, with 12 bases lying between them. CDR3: CATSRSGRGSYNEQFF. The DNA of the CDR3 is TGTGCCACCAGCAGATCGGGGAGGGGGTCCTACAATGAGCAGTTCTTC.

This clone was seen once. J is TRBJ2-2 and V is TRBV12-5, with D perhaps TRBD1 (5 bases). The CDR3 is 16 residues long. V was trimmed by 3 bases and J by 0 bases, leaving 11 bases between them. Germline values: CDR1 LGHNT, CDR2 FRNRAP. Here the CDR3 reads CASGFSDSANTGELFF. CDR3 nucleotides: TGTGCTAGTGGTTTTTCTGACAGCGCGAACACCGGGGAGCTGTTTTTT. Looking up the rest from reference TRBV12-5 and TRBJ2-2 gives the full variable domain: DARVTQTPRHKVTEMGQEVTMRCQPILGHNTVFWYRQTMMQGLELLAYFRNRAPLDDSGMPKDRFSAEMPDATLATLKIQPSEPRDSAVYFCASGFSDSANTGELFFGEGSRLTVL.